This passage covers 2 T cell receptor beta chains from one sample sequenced in a study of T cell responses to AZD1222 COVID-19 vaccine. Some clones are missing from TCRdb's copy, which holds only in-frame ones; the method was immunoSEQ multiplex PCR. The sample contains 200,000 or so clones, roughly 91% of which appear only once. This specimen consisted of peripheral blood, obtained on day 0 of MenACWY control vaccination. These TCRs come from an adult in good health.

Only a few counts were recorded for this clone. The CDR3 nucleotides read TGTGCCAGTAGTATTCTTTTTGGGGGGGATACGCAGTATTTT. This sequence encodes CASSILFGGDTQYF. The chain uses TRBV19 and TRBJ2-3, with a weak D call TRBD2 (6 bases). Trimming left V 3 bases short and J 6 bases short, with 13 bases between. The germline gives CDR1 LNHDA, CDR2 SQIVND (reference sequence). The CDR3 runs 14 residues.

Here the CDR3 DNA reads TGTGCCTGGAGTCAGGGTGATACGCAGTATTTT. Its protein product is CAWSQGDTQYF. This sequence joins TRBV30 and TRBJ2-3, with D tentatively TRBD1 (5 bases). CDR3 length: 11 residues. Germline V lookup: CDR1 GTSNPN, CDR2 SVGIG (reference sequence). The ends were cut back, 2 bases at V and 6 bases at J, with 6 bases in the middle.